This T cell receptor beta chain was observed in a study of T cells of healthy individuals (dated by TCRdb to about 2018). At the junction V is shortened by 4 bases and J by 1 base, with 16 bases in between. Per the germline V gene (reference sequence), SEHNR is the CDR1 and FQNEAQ is the CDR2. The CDR3 runs 16 residues from the cysteine to the phenylalanine. The retained sequence is limited to the CDR3, 48 bases, with the frame set at the first base. The library relied on 5' RACE. For sequencing, an Illumina MiSeq was employed. TCRdb reanalyzed the raw reads on its own, using fastp at Q25 for trimming and MiXCR for clone calling, and kept in-frame beta chains. Rows with a matching CDR3 protein are joined into one entry that keeps the most common DNA and genes. The sample data list about 63,000 distinct CDR3 sequences, and roughly 15% of these were observed just once. Of the sample, approximately 4.7% falls within the top ten clones.

This clonotype occurred a few times. The target of this receptor is not known. No base quality values were provided; no much bigger clone lies one nucleotide off. The sequence joins TRBV7-9 to TRBJ1-1, with no D gene named confidently. The receptor was derived from a human donor in good health. The CDR3 reads CASSSPVRHANTEAFF. Here is the DNA: TGTGCCAGCAGCTCGCCCGTCCGCCACGCGAACACTGAAGCTTTCTTT. Extended through the reference TRBV7-9 and TRBJ1-1 proteins, this CDR3 yields the full variable domain: DTGVSQNPRHKITKRGQNVTFRCDPISEHNRLYWYRQTLGQGPEFLTYFQNEAQLEKSRLLSDRFSAERPKGSFSTLEIQRTEQGDSAMYLCASSSPVRHANTEAFFGQGTRLTVV.